This T cell receptor beta chain came from a study of neoadjuvant nivolumab and ipilimumab in lung cancer. The CDR3 loop spans 14 amino acids. CDR1 and CDR2 from the germline V gene are WSHSY and SAAADI. The V end lost 2 bases, the J end lost 3 bases, and 11 bases lay between the germline ends. Findings of the study overall: TCR clonality did not significantly correlate with pathologic tumor regression. Pretherapy blood TCR richness correlated positively with resected tumor richness. TCR sequencing covered a small number of samples.

Profiled with immunoSEQ multiplex PCR; TCRdb holds only in-frame clones, not every one. The sample contains 7,500 to 9,000 clones, around 79% of which appear only once. For this clone: Its cognate antigen is unknown.

The clonotype originates from an adult with non-small cell lung cancer. The rearrangement joins TRBV10-2 to TRBJ2-7, with D perhaps TRBD2 (7 bases). The starting material was adjacent normal lung tissue, obtained after neoadjuvant nivolumab, alone or with ipilimumab, at or shortly before surgery. In nucleotides, the CDR3 is TGCGCCAGCAGTGAGAAAGGGGGGGACTACGAGCAGTACTTC. The encoded protein is CASSEKGGDYEQYF.